The 15 T cell receptor beta chains reported below all come from one sample, sequenced in a study of shared clonotypes between healthy human individuals. Naive-designated CD8 cells lacked CD45RO, were positively enriched for CCR7, and omitted terminally differentiated effector memory CD45RA+ cells. TCRdb keeps only in-frame clones here, not all; method: immunoSEQ multiplex PCR. The table lists 2 million to 2.5 million clones, approximately 94% of them singletons. Source material: naive CD8+ T cells from PBMCs. These receptors originate from a young man in good health. Some clones in this sample may be carry-over from other donors' samples.

Of note for this clone: The sample has other DNA sequences that encode this CDR3 too. Written as DNA, the CDR3 is TGTGCCAGCAGTTACTCGACAGGTTCTGAAGCTTTCTTT. Its protein product is CASSYSTGSEAFF. V is TRBV6-5 and J is TRBJ1-1; TRBD1 is a possible D gene (6 bases). Germline V gene lookup returns CDR1 MNHEY and CDR2 SVGAGI. V was shortened by 0 bases and J by 6 bases, with 8 bases between the two germline ends. The CDR3 spans 13 residues.

V gene TRBV14 combines with J gene TRBJ2-2; no firm D call. This CDR3 spans 14 amino acids. Germline CDR1 reads SGHDN; CDR2 reads FVKESK. Between the trimmed V and J ends, which lost 4 bases and 6 bases, there was a span of 12 bases. This chain's CDR3 is CASSLYPGPGELFF. The CDR3 DNA reads TGTGCCAGCAGCCTCTACCCGGGCCCCGGGGAGCTGTTTTTT.

V gene TRBV7-9 combines with J gene TRBJ2-7; 7 nucleotides agree with TRBD2. The CDR3 is 14 residues long. Germline lookup yields CDR1 SEHNR and CDR2 FQNEAQ (reference sequence). V shed 5 bases and J 3 bases; nucleotides not matched to a gene: 7. The CDR3 DNA reads TGTGCCAGCAGCCCTAGCGGAACGGACTACGAGCAGTACTTC. Residues: CASSPSGTDYEQYF. Filled out from reference TRBV7-9 and TRBJ2-7, the complete variable domain reads DTGVSQNPRHKITKRGQNVTFRCDPISEHNRLYWYRQTLGQGPEFLTYFQNEAQLEKSRLLSDRFSAERPKGSFSTLEIQRTEQGDSAMYLCASSPSGTDYEQYFGPGTRLTVT.

The rearrangement joins TRBV29-1 to TRBJ2-3; 7 nucleotides align to TRBD2. From germline, CDR1 is SQVTM and CDR2 ANQGSEA. Unmatched junction bases numbered 11, after V lost 6 bases and J lost 2 bases. The length of the CDR3 is 15 residues. Written as DNA, the CDR3 is TGCAGCGTGGGGCCAGGGACTATCCCCACAGATACGCAGTATTTT. Protein: CSVGPGTIPTDTQYF.

V usage is TRBV12-5 and J usage is TRBJ2-7; 8 bases are a match to TRBD1. The V segment lost 1 base and the J segment 7 bases; nucleotides outside the gene matches: 6. The germline V gene has CDR1 LGHNT and CDR2 FRNRAP. CDR3 size: 14 residues. CDR3 residues: CASGLGGTGEEQYF. The CDR3 DNA reads TGTGCTAGTGGTTTGGGGGGGACAGGTGAAGAGCAGTACTTC.

On this clone: Other DNA variants within this sample encode the same CDR3. The chain combines TRBV27 with TRBJ2-2; D not resolved. The CDR3 loop spans 13 amino acids. Germline assignment: CDR1 MNHEY and CDR2 SMNVEV (reference sequence). The V gene lost 3 bases and the J gene lost 4 bases, with 6 bases spanning the gap. The chain's CDR3 is CASSFLGTGELFF. In DNA form, the CDR3 reads TGTGCCAGCAGTTTTCTGGGCACCGGGGAGCTGTTTTTT.

The chain uses TRBV5-6 and TRBJ1-2; tentative D call: TRBD1 (6 bases). The CDR3 loop spans 14 amino acids. CDR1 SGHDT and CDR2 YYEEEE come from the germline V gene. The V gene lost 3 bases and the J gene lost 6 bases, with 15 bases spanning the gap. CDR3 sequence (DNA): TGTGCCAGCAGCTCGAGGCAGGGGATTGATGGCTACACCTTC. Translation gives CASSSRQGIDGYTF.

The V gene is TRBV4-1, the J gene TRBJ1-4; D is undetermined. Between the trimmed V and J ends, which lost 0 bases and 2 bases, there was a span of 7 bases. The CDR3 covers 15 residues. Germline assignment: CDR1 MGHRA and CDR2 YSYEKL. The CDR3 DNA follows: TGCGCCAGCAGCCAAGAGGCGGTGACTAATGAAAAACTGTTTTTT. It encodes CASSQEAVTNEKLFF.

About this clone itself: The same CDR3 is also encoded by other DNA sequences in this sample. This rearrangement joins TRBV19 to TRBJ2-1; D possibly matches TRBD1 or TRBD2 (5 bases each). Germline V gene lookup returns CDR1 LNHDA and CDR2 SQIVND (reference sequence). The CDR3 contains 12 residues. The V gene lost 3 bases and the J gene lost 8 bases, with 8 bases spanning the gap. The CDR3 sequence is CASSIRGDEQFF. CDR3 nucleotide sequence: TGTGCCAGTAGTATTCGGGGCGATGAGCAGTTCTTC.

The chain has TRBV5-8 and TRBJ2-1; D remains unclear. The V gene lost 3 bases and the J gene lost 4 bases, with 5 bases spanning the gap. The CDR3 has 12 amino acids. Germline CDR1 and CDR2: SGHTS and YDEGEE. CDR3 nucleotides: TGTGCCAGCAGCTGGCCATACAATGAGCAGTTCTTC. Translation: CASSWPYNEQFF.

The chain employs TRBV7-9 and TRBJ2-5, with TRBD1 matching over 9 bases. Germline loops: CDR1 SEHNR, CDR2 FQNEAQ (reference sequence). This CDR3 has 14 amino acids. With 5 bases clipped from V and 5 bases from J, the junction kept 6 bases outside the gene matches. CDR3 bases: TGTGCCAGCAGCACAGGGGGCGTGAGGGAGACCCAGTACTTC. It yields the protein CASSTGGVRETQYF.

V gene TRBV4-3 combines with J gene TRBJ2-7; D remains unclear. V was cut by 0 bases and J by 4 bases, with 13 bases left in between. The germline gives CDR1 LGHNA, CDR2 YSLEER. This CDR3 is 15 amino acids long. The CDR3 sequence is CASSQDNPGNYEQYF. The DNA for the CDR3 is TGCGCCAGCAGCCAAGATAACCCGGGCAATTACGAGCAGTACTTC.

CDR3 in amino acids: CASSALVTYNEQFF. CDR3 DNA: TGCGCCAGCAGTGCACTAGTAACCTACAATGAGCAGTTCTTC. This rearrangement joins TRBV10-2 to TRBJ2-1, with D perhaps TRBD2 (5 bases). The germline V gene has CDR1 WSHSY and CDR2 SAAADI. CDR3 length: 14 residues. V was cut by 4 bases and J by 2 bases, with 9 bases left in between.

This clone was counted a few times. The V call is TRBV19, the J call TRBJ1-5; TRBD1 agrees at 7 bases. Trimming removed 6 bases from V and 1 base from J; junction bases left unmatched: 0. Per the germline V gene, CDR1 is LNHDA and CDR2 is SQIVND (reference sequence). The CDR3 is 13 residues long. The CDR3 DNA reads as TGTGCCAGTAGGACAGGGAGCAATCAGCCCCAGCATTTT. Its translation is CASRTGSNQPQHF.

The chain carries TRBV5-1 and TRBJ2-7, with 8 positions matching TRBD2. Germline V gene lookup returns CDR1 SGHRS and CDR2 YFSETQ. The CDR3 consists of 13 residues. The V and J ends lost 4 bases and 3 bases, in that order; junction bases with no gene match: 3. CDR3 loop: CASSLSGNYEQYF. CDR3 DNA sequence: TGCGCCAGCAGCCTTAGCGGGAACTACGAGCAGTACTTC. The entire variable domain, with the rest obtained from reference TRBV5-1 and TRBJ2-7, is as follows: KAGVTQTPRYLIKTRGQQVTLSCSPISGHRSVSWYQQTPGQGLQFLFEYFSETQRNKGNFPGRFSGRQFSNSRSEMNVSTLELGDSALYLCASSLSGNYEQYFGPGTRLTVT.